This is a list of T cell receptor beta chains from one sample in a study of control samples from healthy donors and cancer patients. Assay: immunoSEQ multiplex PCR; the TCRdb copy retains only in-frame clones and omits some. The profile shows 150,000 or so clones, roughly 89% of them singletons. Sequenced: blood. Receptors were obtained from a man aged 18 to 29 in good health. CDR3s include the opening cysteine and the closing phenylalanine or tryptophan. The order of the fields is V gene, J gene, clone size, D gene, CDR3 protein, CDR3 DNA. D genes are given only for firm matches. Only some rows state a clone size, as once, few, many or a class for expanded clones.

TRBV10-2	TRBJ1-3	-	-	CATPLGNTIYF	TGCGCCACCCCCCTGGGAAACACCATATATTTT
TRBV5-5	TRBJ1-1	-	-	CASRLSTANTEAFF	TGTGCCAGCAGGCTTTCGACAGCGAACACTGAAGCTTTCTTT
TRBV7-9	TRBJ1-1	-	-	CAVAGNTEAFF	TGTGCCGTAGCAGGGAACACTGAAGCTTTCTTT
TRBV30	TRBJ2-7	-	TRBD1	CAFNRDSAYEQYF	TGTGCCTTTAACCGGGACAGTGCCTACGAGCAGTACTTC
TRBV6-5	TRBJ2-1	-	TRBD2	CAILAGESSYNEQFF	TGTGCCATTTTAGCGGGGGAAAGCTCCTACAATGAGCAGTTCTTC
TRBV5-1	TRBJ2-5	-	TRBD1	CASSPRFGRGQETQYF	TGCGCCAGCAGCCCCCGGTTTGGCAGGGGGCAAGAGACCCAGTACTTC
TRBV4-1	TRBJ2-3	-	TRBD2	CASSRKDLLAGEFRRTDTQYF	TGCGCCAGCAGCCGCAAGGACCTGCTAGCGGGGGAGTTCAGACGGACAGATACGCAGTATTTT
TRBV7-9	TRBJ1-1	-	-	CASSRTFGHAEAFF	TGTGCCAGCAGCCGAACGTTTGGGCACGCTGAAGCTTTCTTT
TRBV3-1/TRBV3-2	TRBJ1-2	-	-	CASSQAFTSSSYGYTF	TGTGCCAGCAGCCAAGCGTTCACCTCTTCGTCGTATGGCTACACCTTC
TRBV4-2	TRBJ1-1	few	-	CASSLSGFEAFF	TGTGCCAGCAGCCTTAGTGGCTTTGAAGCTTTCTTT
TRBV2	TRBJ2-1	-	TRBD2	CASIPTGGLQFF	TGTGCCAGCATCCCCACGGGGGGACTTCAGTTCTTC
TRBV7-9	TRBJ1-1	-	TRBD1	CASSQGSGGNTEAFF	TGTGCCAGCAGCCAAGGGTCAGGGGGCAATACTGAAGCTTTCTTT
TRBV4-2	TRBJ1-2	-	-	CASSQTQSDDGYTF	TGTGCCAGCAGCCAGACGCAATCGGACGATGGCTACACCTTC
TRBV3-1/TRBV3-2	TRBJ2-1	-	-	CASSQSWNEQFF	TGTGCCAGCAGCCAGTCGTGGAATGAGCAGTTCTTC
TRBV3-1/TRBV3-2	TRBJ2-7	-	-	CASSQEGHEQYF	TGTGCCAGCAGCCAAGAGGGACACGAGCAGTACTTC
TRBV11-3	TRBJ2-5	-	TRBD2	CASSFSGGAGETQYF	TGTGCCAGCAGCTTCAGCGGGGGGGCCGGGGAGACCCAGTACTTC
TRBV12-3/TRBV12-4	TRBJ2-7	once	-	CASSSSSYEQYF	TGTGCCAGCAGTTCAAGCTCCTACGAGCAGTACTTC
TRBV6-5	TRBJ1-5	-	-	CASSRSKSQPQHF	TGTGCCAGCAGCCGAAGTAAGTCTCAGCCCCAGCATTTT
TRBV6-1	TRBJ1-2	-	-	CASSEGGGNYGYTF	TGTGCCAGCAGTGAAGGGGGCGGAAACTATGGCTACACCTTC
TRBV2	TRBJ1-1	-	-	CASFDTEAFF	TGTGCCAGCTTTGACACTGAAGCTTTCTTT
TRBV6-5	TRBJ2-7	-	TRBD1	CASSYSGTGDYEQYF	TGTGCCAGCAGTTACTCCGGGACAGGGGACTACGAGCAGTACTTC
TRBV19	TRBJ2-7	-	-	CASHGTGSSLYEQYF	TGTGCCAGCCATGGAACAGGATCCTCCCTCTACGAGCAGTACTTC
TRBV2	TRBJ1-6	once	-	CASSGRGEVNSPLHF	TGTGCCAGCAGTGGACGCGGGGAAGTGAATTCACCCCTCCACTTT
TRBV6-5	TRBJ1-6	-	-	CASKTGSPDSPLHF	TGTGCCAGCAAAACAGGATCCCCTGATTCACCCCTCCACTTT
TRBV5-1	TRBJ2-7	-	TRBD1	CASSSRQGTGPYEQYF	TGCGCCAGCAGCTCCCGACAGGGTACGGGACCCTACGAGCAGTACTTC
TRBV5-6	TRBJ1-2	-	TRBD1	CASSRGQDLAVYGYTF	TGTGCCAGCAGCCGGGGACAGGACCTCGCGGTCTATGGCTACACCTTC
TRBV3-1/TRBV3-2	TRBJ2-7	-	TRBD2	CASSQGLAGYYEQYF	TGTGCCAGCAGCCAAGGACTAGCGGGGTACTACGAGCAGTACTTC
TRBV5-1	TRBJ1-3	-	-	CASSLDSSGNTIYF	TGCGCCAGCAGCTTGGACAGCTCTGGAAACACCATATATTTT
TRBV6-5	TRBJ2-5	-	TRBD2	CASIMPGLAGGTQYF	TGTGCCAGCATCATGCCGGGACTAGCGGGGGGGACCCAGTACTTC
TRBV5-1	TRBJ1-4	-	TRBD1	CASSPGGTNEKLFF	TGCGCCAGCAGCCCAGGGGGCACTAATGAAAAACTGTTTTTT
TRBV9	TRBJ1-2	-	TRBD1	CASSGIDRVINGYTF	TGTGCCAGCAGCGGTATAGACAGGGTGATAAATGGCTACACCTTC
TRBV6-1	TRBJ1-1	-	-	CASSGPGRAHSTEAFF	TGTGCCAGCAGTGGGCCCGGCAGGGCACATTCCACTGAAGCTTTCTTT